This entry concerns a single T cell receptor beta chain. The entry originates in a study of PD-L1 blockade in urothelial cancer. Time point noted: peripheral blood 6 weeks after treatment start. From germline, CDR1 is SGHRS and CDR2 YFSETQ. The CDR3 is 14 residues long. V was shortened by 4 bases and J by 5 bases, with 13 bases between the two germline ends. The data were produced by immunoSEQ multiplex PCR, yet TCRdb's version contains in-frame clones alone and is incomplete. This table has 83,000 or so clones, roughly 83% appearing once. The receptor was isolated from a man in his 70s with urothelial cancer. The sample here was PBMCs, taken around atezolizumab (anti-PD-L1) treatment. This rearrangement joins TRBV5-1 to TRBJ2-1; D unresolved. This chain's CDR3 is CASSLGPTNNEQFF. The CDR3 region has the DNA TGCGCCAGCAGCCTGGGCCCAACAAACAATGAGCAGTTCTTC.